This is a list of T cell receptor beta chains from one sample in a study of T cells in Graves' hyperthyroidism and ophthalmopathy. Using its own MiXCR run on the multiplex PCR reads, TCRdb lists one record per CDR3 protein. The top ten hold roughly 8.3% of the sample, which has roughly 840,000 distinct CDR3 sequences, 35% to 40% seen once. Input material: blood. The receptors shown here come from a man aged 18 to 30 with Graves' hyperthyroidism. CDR3s include the opening cysteine and the closing phenylalanine or tryptophan. Fields, in order: clone size, D gene, J gene, V gene, CDR3 DNA, CDR3 protein. A D gene is named only where the DNA matches it firmly. A row's size may be missing; if present it is once, few, many or a size class.

>.|.|TRBJ1-5|TRBV25-1
TGTGCCAGCTCGGACAGTATCGTCCTGGGAGGGAAGGGCCAGCCCCAGCATTTT
CASSDSIVLGGKGQPQHF
>.|TRBD1|TRBJ1-2|TRBV7-2
TGTGCCAGCAGCCCCTACGAGGGGGCAAGATACGGCTACACCTTC
CASSPYEGARYGYTF
>few|.|TRBJ2-5|TRBV9
TGTGCCAGCAGCGCACACCTCGGACCCACGGACCCCCAGTACTTC
CASSAHLGPTDPQYF
>few|TRBD2|TRBJ2-5|TRBV25-1
TGTGCCAGCAGTCCCGGACTAGGCGGCCAAGAGACCCAGTACTTC
CASSPGLGGQETQYF
>many|.|TRBJ2-7|TRBV29-1
TGCAGCGTTAACCAGGGGCCCTACGAGCAGTACTTC
CSVNQGPYEQYF
>few|.|TRBJ1-2|TRBV4-1
TGCGCCAGCAGCCTCCCTCGGCCGAGGGGCTACACCTTC
CASSLPRPRGYTF
>.|TRBD2|TRBJ2-7|TRBV5-1
TGCGCCAGCAGCTTGCGGGAGGAGAAATACGAGCAGTACTTC
CASSLREEKYEQYF
>few|TRBD1|TRBJ1-2|TRBV20-1
TGCAGTGCTGGTACCCGACAGGGGGCGCGTGGCTACACCTTC
CSAGTRQGARGYTF
>few|.|TRBJ2-2|TRBV19
TGTGCCAGTAGTATCACCCCAGGAAGAGGCGGGGAGCTGTTTTTT
CASSITPGRGGELFF
>.|.|TRBJ2-7|TRBV4-1
TGCGCCAGCAGCCAAGATAAAGACTTCTCCTACGAGCAGTACTTC
CASSQDKDFSYEQYF
>.|.|TRBJ2-5|TRBV7-9
TGTGCCAGCAGCTTAGTGGGCAATGAGACCCAGTACTTC
CASSLVGNETQYF
>few|.|TRBJ2-7|TRBV7-6
TGTGCCAGCAGCATGACTGATTACGAGCAGTACTTC
CASSMTDYEQYF
>few|TRBD1|TRBJ1-3|TRBV4-3
TGCGCCAGCAGCCAAACCGGGACAGGTCGAAACACCATATATTTT
CASSQTGTGRNTIYF
>.|.|TRBJ2-7|TRBV20-1
TGCAGTGCTAGAGCGGACAGACCCTCCTACGAGCAGTACTTC
CSARADRPSYEQYF